This TCR beta chain originates from a study of T-cell memory formation after mild COVID-19. Study details: Each donor largely had its own TCR clusters.

The table lists this clonotype with many counts. The antigen remains undetermined. Study-level findings and limits: Clones contracting day 15 to 85 were balanced CD4/CD8; later expanders leaned CD4+. Clones which contracted sat mainly in CM and EM if CD4+, and in EMRA if CD8+.

Germline V gene sequence: CDR1 SGHRS, CDR2 YFSETQ. The CDR3 extends over 15 amino acids. Trimming removed 0 bases from V and 9 bases from J; junction bases left unmatched: 2. TCRdb reprocessed the 5' RACE reads via MiXCR and lists one record per CDR3 protein. This sample has over 150,000 distinct CDR3 sequences, with under 15% found just once. Sequenced: PBMCs or a T cell subset sorted from them (not recorded which). This clonotype was obtained from a man between 18 and 29 years old who had mild COVID-19 (a few samples of this study predate the infection). Cell type and time point are not known. The chain recombines TRBV5-1 with TRBJ1-6; 11 bases are shared with TRBD1. CDR3 nucleotides: TGCGCCAGCAGCTTGGAAGGGACAGGGGGTTCACCCCTCCACTTT. Translated: CASSLEGTGGSPLHF.